A selection of T cell receptor beta chains follows, all from one sample in a study of cytomegalovirus exposure and HLA in healthy donors. Clones were read by immunoSEQ multiplex PCR, and TCRdb kept only the in-frame ones, dropping some. The data hold around 76,000 clones, with 73% observed a single time. Sequencing was done on a sample of PBMCs. The receptors here all came from a woman aged 40-49 years in good health and CMV-seropositive. Each CDR3 is given with its conserved first and last residue. Fields, in order: CDR3 protein, CDR3 DNA, CDR3 length, D gene, J gene, V gene, clone size. D genes are given only for firm matches. For some rows the clone size is stated as once, few or many, or as a class when expanded; others skip it.

cdr3_aa: CASSQDPLPITDTQYF
cdr3_nt: TGCGCCAGCAGCCAAGATCCCCTTCCTATCACAGATACGCAGTATTTT
cdr3_length: 16
d_call: .
j_call: TRBJ2-3
v_call: TRBV4-3
clone_size: .

cdr3_aa: CSVEHLGGDEQYF
cdr3_nt: TGCAGCGTTGAACATTTGGGGGGGGACGAGCAGTACTTC
cdr3_length: 13
d_call: TRBD2
j_call: TRBJ2-7
v_call: TRBV29-1
clone_size: .

cdr3_aa: CSAHRFAEAFF
cdr3_nt: TGCAGTGCTCACCGGTTCGCTGAAGCTTTCTTT
cdr3_length: 11
d_call: .
j_call: TRBJ1-1
v_call: TRBV20-1
clone_size: .

cdr3_aa: CASGNGWTGAGNTIYF
cdr3_nt: TGTGCCAGCGGAAACGGGTGGACAGGGGCTGGAAACACCATATATTTT
cdr3_length: 16
d_call: TRBD1
j_call: TRBJ1-3
v_call: TRBV7-9
clone_size: .

cdr3_aa: CASSLGTGGNLRSEKLFF
cdr3_nt: TGTGCCAGCAGCTTAGGGACAGGGGGCAATCTGCGGAGTGAAAAACTGTTTTTT
cdr3_length: 18
d_call: TRBD1
j_call: TRBJ1-4
v_call: TRBV7-6
clone_size: few

cdr3_aa: CASRRRERVSGNEQFF
cdr3_nt: TGTGCCAGCCGAAGGCGGGAGAGGGTTTCTGGCAATGAGCAGTTCTTC
cdr3_length: 16
d_call: TRBD2
j_call: TRBJ2-1
v_call: TRBV27
clone_size: few

cdr3_aa: CASSYHNQGGGELFF
cdr3_nt: TGTGCCAGCAGTTACCACAACCAGGGCGGCGGGGAGCTGTTTTTT
cdr3_length: 15
d_call: .
j_call: TRBJ2-2
v_call: TRBV6-5
clone_size: .

cdr3_aa: CASSPFGQANEKLFF
cdr3_nt: TGTGCCAGCTCACCATTTGGGCAGGCAAATGAAAAACTGTTTTTT
cdr3_length: 15
d_call: .
j_call: TRBJ1-4
v_call: TRBV18
clone_size: .

cdr3_aa: CASSSGHQGQGKETQYF
cdr3_nt: TGTGCCAGCAGTTCAGGTCACCAGGGACAGGGAAAAGAGACCCAGTACTTC
cdr3_length: 17
d_call: TRBD1
j_call: TRBJ2-5
v_call: TRBV7-9
clone_size: few

cdr3_aa: CASSVTGRKDEQYF
cdr3_nt: TGTGCCAGCAGCGTAACCGGGAGGAAGGACGAGCAGTACTTC
cdr3_length: 14
d_call: TRBD2
j_call: TRBJ2-7
v_call: TRBV9
clone_size: .

cdr3_aa: CACAHREGPDTQYF
cdr3_nt: TGTGCCTGCGCCCACAGGGAGGGGCCAGATACGCAGTATTTT
cdr3_length: 14
d_call: .
j_call: TRBJ2-3
v_call: TRBV5-4
clone_size: .

cdr3_aa: CASSTGVGYGYTF
cdr3_nt: TGTGCCAGCAGCACAGGGGTAGGCTATGGCTACACCTTC
cdr3_length: 13
d_call: TRBD1
j_call: TRBJ1-2
v_call: TRBV6-1
clone_size: .

cdr3_aa: CASSIEFTDTQYF
cdr3_nt: TGTGCCAGTAGTATTGAGTTCACAGATACGCAGTATTTT
cdr3_length: 13
d_call: .
j_call: TRBJ2-3
v_call: TRBV19
clone_size: .

cdr3_aa: CASSSSLPTALIYSNQPQHF
cdr3_nt: TGTGCCAGCAGTTCCAGCTTACCGACAGCCCTGATCTATAGCAATCAGCCCCAGCATTTT
cdr3_length: 20
d_call: .
j_call: TRBJ1-5
v_call: TRBV28
clone_size: .

cdr3_aa: CASSYSRTGDQPQHF
cdr3_nt: TGTGCCAGCAGTTACTCAAGGACAGGGGATCAGCCCCAGCATTTT
cdr3_length: 15
d_call: TRBD1
j_call: TRBJ1-5
v_call: TRBV6-5
clone_size: .

cdr3_aa: CASSLRAYEQYF
cdr3_nt: TGTGCCAGCAGCTTACGGGCCTACGAGCAGTACTTC
cdr3_length: 12
d_call: .
j_call: TRBJ2-7
v_call: TRBV7-8
clone_size: .

cdr3_aa: CSVLRVGANVLTF
cdr3_nt: TGCAGCGTTCTCAGGGTTGGGGCCAACGTCCTGACTTTC
cdr3_length: 13
d_call: .
j_call: TRBJ2-6
v_call: TRBV29-1
clone_size: .

cdr3_aa: CASSGRGSGANVLTF
cdr3_nt: TGTGCCAGCAGCGGGAGGGGCTCTGGGGCCAACGTCCTGACTTTC
cdr3_length: 15
d_call: TRBD2
j_call: TRBJ2-6
v_call: TRBV5-8
clone_size: few

cdr3_aa: CASSTSSTSYEQYF
cdr3_nt: TGTGCCAGTAGCACTAGCTCCACCAGCTACGAGCAGTACTTC
cdr3_length: 14
d_call: .
j_call: TRBJ2-7
v_call: TRBV19
clone_size: .

cdr3_aa: CAISEPAGGPEGELFF
cdr3_nt: TGTGCCATCAGTGAACCAGCGGGAGGGCCGGAAGGGGAGCTGTTTTTT
cdr3_length: 16
d_call: TRBD2
j_call: TRBJ2-2
v_call: TRBV10-3
clone_size: .

cdr3_aa: CASSEGTGAYEQYF
cdr3_nt: TGTGCCAGCAGTGAGGGGACAGGGGCCTACGAGCAGTACTTC
cdr3_length: 14
d_call: TRBD1
j_call: TRBJ2-7
v_call: TRBV2
clone_size: .

cdr3_aa: CASSVDTFQAGELFF
cdr3_nt: TGTGCCAGCAGCGTAGACACGTTCCAGGCCGGGGAGCTGTTTTTT
cdr3_length: 15
d_call: .
j_call: TRBJ2-2
v_call: TRBV9
clone_size: .

cdr3_aa: CASSSDQTGRRHNEQFF
cdr3_nt: TGTGCCAGCAGCTCAGACCAGACGGGGAGGAGGCACAATGAGCAGTTCTTC
cdr3_length: 17
d_call: .
j_call: TRBJ2-1
v_call: TRBV7-8
clone_size: .

cdr3_aa: CASSMRTGNTIYF
cdr3_nt: TGTGCCAGCAGTATGAGAACTGGAAACACCATATATTTT
cdr3_length: 13
d_call: .
j_call: TRBJ1-3
v_call: TRBV27
clone_size: .

cdr3_aa: CASSSDKWGLAEDNEQFF
cdr3_nt: TGTGCCAGCAGTTCAGACAAATGGGGACTAGCGGAGGACAATGAGCAGTTCTTC
cdr3_length: 18
d_call: TRBD2
j_call: TRBJ2-1
v_call: TRBV27
clone_size: .

cdr3_aa: CSASGTPDQPQHF
cdr3_nt: TGCAGCGCCTCCGGGACTCCAGATCAGCCCCAGCATTTT
cdr3_length: 13
d_call: .
j_call: TRBJ1-5
v_call: TRBV29-1
clone_size: .

cdr3_aa: CASSRIGRGGIGTEAFF
cdr3_nt: TGTGCCAGCAGTCGGATCGGCAGGGGCGGAATAGGGACTGAAGCTTTCTTT
cdr3_length: 17
d_call: .
j_call: TRBJ1-1
v_call: TRBV27
clone_size: few

cdr3_aa: CASSPDRVQQPQHF
cdr3_nt: TGTGCCAGCAGCCCCGACAGGGTCCAACAGCCCCAGCATTTT
cdr3_length: 14
d_call: TRBD1
j_call: TRBJ1-5
v_call: TRBV7-2
clone_size: .

cdr3_aa: CASSFTGTRADTQYF
cdr3_nt: TGTGCCAGCAGCTTTACCGGGACTAGGGCAGATACGCAGTATTTT
cdr3_length: 15
d_call: TRBD2
j_call: TRBJ2-3
v_call: TRBV7-2
clone_size: .

cdr3_aa: CASSPPGVQESAQYF
cdr3_nt: TGCGCCAGCAGCCCACCGGGGGTGCAAGAGTCGGCCCAGTACTTC
cdr3_length: 15
d_call: .
j_call: TRBJ2-5
v_call: TRBV5-1
clone_size: .